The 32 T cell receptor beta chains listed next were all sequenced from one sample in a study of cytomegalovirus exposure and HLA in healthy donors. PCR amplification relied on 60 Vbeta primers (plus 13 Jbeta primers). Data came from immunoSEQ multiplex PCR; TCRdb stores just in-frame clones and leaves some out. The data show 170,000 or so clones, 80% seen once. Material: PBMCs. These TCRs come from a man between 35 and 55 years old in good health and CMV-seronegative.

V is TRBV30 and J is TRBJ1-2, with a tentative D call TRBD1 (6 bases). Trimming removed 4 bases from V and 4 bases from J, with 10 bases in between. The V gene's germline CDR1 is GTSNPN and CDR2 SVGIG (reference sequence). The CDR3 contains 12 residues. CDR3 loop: CAWNQGSYGYTF. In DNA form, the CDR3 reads TGTGCCTGGAATCAGGGGAGCTATGGCTACACCTTC.

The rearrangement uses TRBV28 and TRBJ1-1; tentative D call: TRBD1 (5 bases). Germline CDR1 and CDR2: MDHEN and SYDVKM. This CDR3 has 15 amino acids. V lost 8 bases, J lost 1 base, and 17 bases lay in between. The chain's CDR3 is CASSRSLRGNTEAFF. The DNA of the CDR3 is TGTGCCAGCTCCCGGAGCCTTAGGGGGAACACTGAAGCTTTCTTT.

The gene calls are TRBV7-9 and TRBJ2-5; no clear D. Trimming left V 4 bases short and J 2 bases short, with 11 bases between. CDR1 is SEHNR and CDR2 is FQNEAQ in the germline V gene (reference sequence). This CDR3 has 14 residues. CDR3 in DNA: TGTGCCAGCAGCTCTACCTCGGTACAAGAGACCCAGTACTTC. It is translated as CASSSTSVQETQYF.

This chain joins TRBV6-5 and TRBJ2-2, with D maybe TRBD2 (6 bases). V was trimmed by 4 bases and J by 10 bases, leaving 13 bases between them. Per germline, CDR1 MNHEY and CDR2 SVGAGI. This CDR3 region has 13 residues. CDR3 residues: CASSSISGTELFF. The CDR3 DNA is TGTGCCAGCAGTTCTATTAGCGGTACGGAGCTGTTTTTT.

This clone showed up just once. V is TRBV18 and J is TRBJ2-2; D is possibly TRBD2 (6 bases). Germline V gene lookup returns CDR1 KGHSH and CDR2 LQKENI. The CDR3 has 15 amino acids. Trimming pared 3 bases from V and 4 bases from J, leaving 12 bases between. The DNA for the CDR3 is TGTGCCAGCTCACCCCGGGAGCAGGTCACCGGGGAGCTGTTTTTT. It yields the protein CASSPREQVTGELFF.

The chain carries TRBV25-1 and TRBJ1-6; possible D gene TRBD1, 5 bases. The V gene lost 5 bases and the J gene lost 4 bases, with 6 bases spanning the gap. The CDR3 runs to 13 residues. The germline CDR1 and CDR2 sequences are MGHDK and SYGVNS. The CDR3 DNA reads TGTGCCAGCAGTCGACAGTATAATTCACCCCTCCACTTT. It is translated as CASSRQYNSPLHF.

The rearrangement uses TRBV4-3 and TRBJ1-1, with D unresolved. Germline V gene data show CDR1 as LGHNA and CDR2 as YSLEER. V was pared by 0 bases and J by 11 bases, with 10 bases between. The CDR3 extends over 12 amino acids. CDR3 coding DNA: TGCGCCAGCAGCCAAGAAGGTGTCGGGGCTTTCTTT. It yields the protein CASSQEGVGAFF.

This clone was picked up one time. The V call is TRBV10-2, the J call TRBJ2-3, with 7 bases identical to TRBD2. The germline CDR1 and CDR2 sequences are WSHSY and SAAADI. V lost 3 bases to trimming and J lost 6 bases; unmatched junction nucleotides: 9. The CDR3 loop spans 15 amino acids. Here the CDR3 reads CASSDPLGGRDTQYF. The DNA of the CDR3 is TGCGCCAGCAGTGACCCTCTCGGGGGGAGGGATACGCAGTATTTT.

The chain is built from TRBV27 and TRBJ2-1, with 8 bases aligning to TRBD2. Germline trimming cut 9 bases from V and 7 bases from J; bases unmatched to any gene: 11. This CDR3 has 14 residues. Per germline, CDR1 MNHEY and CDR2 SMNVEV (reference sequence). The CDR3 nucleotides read TGTGCCAGTCTGGGACTAGGGGAGGGAAATGAGCAGTTCTTC. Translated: CASLGLGEGNEQFF.

The CDR3 bases are TGTGCCAGCAGCCCTATTGGGGGGGGCGCGGCAGATACGCAGTATTTT. Protein product: CASSPIGGGAADTQYF. This chain joins TRBV7-9 and TRBJ2-3, with D tentatively TRBD2 (7 bases). V was clipped by 5 bases and J by 4 bases, with 19 bases between them. Germline values: CDR1 SEHNR, CDR2 FQNEAQ (reference sequence). This CDR3 contains 16 residues. Using reference TRBV7-9 and TRBJ2-3 for the parts outside the CDR3, the full variable domain is DTGVSQNPRHKITKRGQNVTFRCDPISEHNRLYWYRQTLGQGPEFLTYFQNEAQLEKSRLLSDRFSAERPKGSFSTLEIQRTEQGDSAMYLCASSPIGGGAADTQYFGPGTRLTVL.

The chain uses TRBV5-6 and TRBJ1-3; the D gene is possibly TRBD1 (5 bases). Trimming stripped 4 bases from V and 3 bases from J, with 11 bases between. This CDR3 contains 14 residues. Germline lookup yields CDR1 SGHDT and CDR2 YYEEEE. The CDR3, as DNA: TGTGCCAGCAGCGGGGACTTTATTGGAAACACCATATATTTT. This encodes CASSGDFIGNTIYF.

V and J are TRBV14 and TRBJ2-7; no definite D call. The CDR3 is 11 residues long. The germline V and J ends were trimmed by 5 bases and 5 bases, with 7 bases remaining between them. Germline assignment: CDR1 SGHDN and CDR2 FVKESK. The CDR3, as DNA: TGTGCCAGCAGCGCCCGGGACGAGCAGTACTTC. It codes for CASSARDEQYF.

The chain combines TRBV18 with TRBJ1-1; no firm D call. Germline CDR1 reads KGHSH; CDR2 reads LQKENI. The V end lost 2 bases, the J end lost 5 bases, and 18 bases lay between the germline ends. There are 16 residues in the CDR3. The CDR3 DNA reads TGTGCCAGCTCACCAATCATACAGCGGGCGGATACTGAAGCTTTCTTT. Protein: CASSPIIQRADTEAFF.

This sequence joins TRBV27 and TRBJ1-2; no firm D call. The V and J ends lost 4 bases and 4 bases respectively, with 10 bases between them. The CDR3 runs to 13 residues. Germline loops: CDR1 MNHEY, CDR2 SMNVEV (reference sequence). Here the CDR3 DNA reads TGTGCCAGCAGTTCATCGGCTGTCTATGGCTACACCTTC. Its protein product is CASSSSAVYGYTF.

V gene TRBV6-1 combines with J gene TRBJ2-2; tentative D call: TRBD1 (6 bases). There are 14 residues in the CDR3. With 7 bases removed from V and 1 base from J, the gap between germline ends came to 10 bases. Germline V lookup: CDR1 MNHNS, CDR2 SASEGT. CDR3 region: CASKDRRNTGELFF. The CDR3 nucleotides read TGTGCCAGCAAAGACAGGCGGAACACCGGGGAGCTGTTTTTT.

The CDR3 region has the DNA TGTGCCAGCAGCCAAGATTGGCGGGCGAATGAAAAACTGTTTTTT. It encodes CASSQDWRANEKLFF. The rearrangement links TRBV14 to TRBJ1-4; D is ambiguous. This CDR3 has 15 amino acids. CDR1 and CDR2 (germline): SGHDN, FVKESK. The germline V and J ends were trimmed by 0 bases and 5 bases, with 10 bases remaining between them.

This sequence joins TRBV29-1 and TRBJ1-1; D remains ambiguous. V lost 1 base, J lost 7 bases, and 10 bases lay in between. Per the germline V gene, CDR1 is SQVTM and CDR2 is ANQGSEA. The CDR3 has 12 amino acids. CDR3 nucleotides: TGCAGCGTTGAAGGGGCCCGGGGTGAAGCTTTCTTT. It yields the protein CSVEGARGEAFF.

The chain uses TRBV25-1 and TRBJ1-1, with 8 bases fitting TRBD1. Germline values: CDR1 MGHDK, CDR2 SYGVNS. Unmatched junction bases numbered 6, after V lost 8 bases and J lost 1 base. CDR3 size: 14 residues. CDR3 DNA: TGTGCCAGCGGACAGGGCCTTCAGAACACTGAAGCTTTCTTT. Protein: CASGQGLQNTEAFF.

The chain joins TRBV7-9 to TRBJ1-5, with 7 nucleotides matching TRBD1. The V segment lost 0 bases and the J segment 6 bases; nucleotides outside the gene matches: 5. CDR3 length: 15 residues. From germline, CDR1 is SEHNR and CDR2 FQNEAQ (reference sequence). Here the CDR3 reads CASSLAGGAGQPQHF. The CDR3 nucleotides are TGTGCCAGCAGCTTAGCAGGGGGCGCGGGTCAGCCCCAGCATTTT.

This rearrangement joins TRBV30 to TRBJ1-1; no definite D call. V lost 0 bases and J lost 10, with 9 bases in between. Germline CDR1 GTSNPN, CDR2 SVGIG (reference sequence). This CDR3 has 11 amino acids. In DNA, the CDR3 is TGTGCCTGGAGTGTACGGGCGGGAGCTTTCTTT. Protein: CAWSVRAGAFF.

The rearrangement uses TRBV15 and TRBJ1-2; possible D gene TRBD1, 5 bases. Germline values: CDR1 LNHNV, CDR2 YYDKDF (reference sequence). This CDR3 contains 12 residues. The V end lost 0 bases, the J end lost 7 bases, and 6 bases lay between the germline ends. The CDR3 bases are TGTGCCACCAGCAGAGACGGGGGTGGCTACACCTTC. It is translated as CATSRDGGGYTF.

CDR3: CASSRWRASSYEQYF. The CDR3 coding sequence is TGTGCCAGCAGCCGTTGGAGGGCGAGCTCCTACGAGCAGTACTTC. The gene calls are TRBV14 and TRBJ2-7; the D gene is possibly TRBD2 (6 bases). V lost 4 bases and J lost 0, with 13 bases in between. This CDR3 contains 15 residues. Germline V gene data show CDR1 as SGHDN and CDR2 as FVKESK.

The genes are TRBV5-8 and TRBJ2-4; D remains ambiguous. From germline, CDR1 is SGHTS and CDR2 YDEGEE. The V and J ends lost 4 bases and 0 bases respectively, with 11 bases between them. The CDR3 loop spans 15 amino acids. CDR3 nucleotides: TGTGCCAGCAGCCGGGTAGATTTAGCCAAAAACATTCAGTACTTC. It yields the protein CASSRVDLAKNIQYF. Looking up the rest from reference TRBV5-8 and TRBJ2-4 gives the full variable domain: EAGVTQSPTHLIKTRGQQATLRCSPISGHTSVYWYQQALGLGLQFLLWYDEGEERNRGNFPPRFSGRQFPNYSSELNVNALELEDSALYLCASSRVDLAKNIQYFGAGTRLSVL.

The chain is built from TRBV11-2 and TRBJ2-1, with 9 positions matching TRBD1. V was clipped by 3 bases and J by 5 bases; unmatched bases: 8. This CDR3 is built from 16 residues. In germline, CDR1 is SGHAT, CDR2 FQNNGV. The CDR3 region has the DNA TGTGCCAGCAGCTTCGCCCCGGGACAGGGACACAATGAGCAGTTCTTC. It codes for CASSFAPGQGHNEQFF.

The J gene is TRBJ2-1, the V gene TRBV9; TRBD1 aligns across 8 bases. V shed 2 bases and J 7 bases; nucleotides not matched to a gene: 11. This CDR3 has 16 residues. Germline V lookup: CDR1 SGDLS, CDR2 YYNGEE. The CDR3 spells CASSVFVQGVRNEQFF. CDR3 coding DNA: TGTGCCAGCAGCGTTTTCGTACAGGGGGTTCGGAATGAGCAGTTCTTC.

The CDR3 spells CASSLEFYRGSATNEKLFF. As DNA, the CDR3 is TGTGCCAGCAGCTTAGAATTCTACAGGGGATCCGCAACTAATGAAAAACTGTTTTTT. The chain carries TRBV7-9 and TRBJ1-4; 7 bases map to TRBD1. V lost 1 base to trimming and J lost 0 bases; unmatched junction nucleotides: 11. Germline lookup yields CDR1 SEHNR and CDR2 FQNEAQ (reference sequence). This CDR3 is 19 amino acids long.

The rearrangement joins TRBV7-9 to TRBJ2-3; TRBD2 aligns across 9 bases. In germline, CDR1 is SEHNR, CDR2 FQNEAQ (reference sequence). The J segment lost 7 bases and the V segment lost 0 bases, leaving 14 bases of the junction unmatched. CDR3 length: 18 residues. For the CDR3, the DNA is TGTGCCAGCAGCTTAGCGTCTGGAACTAGCGGGTCCGGTAATACGCAGTATTTT. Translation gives CASSLASGTSGSGNTQYF.

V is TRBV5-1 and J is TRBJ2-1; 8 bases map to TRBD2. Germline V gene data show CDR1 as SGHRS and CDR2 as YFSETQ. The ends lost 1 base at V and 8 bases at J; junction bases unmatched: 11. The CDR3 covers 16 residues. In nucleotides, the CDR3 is TGCGCCAGCAGCTTGTTTGCGGGGGGCCCCGAGGATGAGCAGTTCTTC. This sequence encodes CASSLFAGGPEDEQFF.

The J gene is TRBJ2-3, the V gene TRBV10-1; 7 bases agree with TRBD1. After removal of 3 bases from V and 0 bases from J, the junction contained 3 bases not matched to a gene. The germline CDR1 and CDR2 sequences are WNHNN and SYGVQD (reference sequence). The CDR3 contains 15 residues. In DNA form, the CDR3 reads TGCGCCAGCAGTGAAGGGGGCCCCAGCACAGATACGCAGTATTTT. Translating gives CASSEGGPSTDTQYF.

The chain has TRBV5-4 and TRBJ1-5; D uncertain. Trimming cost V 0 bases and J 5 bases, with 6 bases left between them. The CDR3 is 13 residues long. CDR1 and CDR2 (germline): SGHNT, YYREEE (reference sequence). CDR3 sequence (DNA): TGTGCCAGCAGCTTGGACGGTGATCAGCCCCAGCATTTT. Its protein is CASSLDGDQPQHF.

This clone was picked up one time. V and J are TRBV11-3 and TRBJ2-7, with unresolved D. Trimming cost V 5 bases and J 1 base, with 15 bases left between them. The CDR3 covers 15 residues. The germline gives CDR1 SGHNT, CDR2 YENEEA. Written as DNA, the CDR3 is TGTGCCAGCAGCCCCATCACGACTGGTTCCTACGAGCAGTACTTC. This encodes CASSPITTGSYEQYF.

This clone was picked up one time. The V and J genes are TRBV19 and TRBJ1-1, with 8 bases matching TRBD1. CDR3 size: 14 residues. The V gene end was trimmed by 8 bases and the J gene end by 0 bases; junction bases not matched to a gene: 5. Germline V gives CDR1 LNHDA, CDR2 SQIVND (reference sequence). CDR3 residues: CASSGQVVNTEAFF. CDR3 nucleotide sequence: TGTGCCAGTTCGGGACAGGTGGTGAACACTGAAGCTTTCTTT.